Detailed here is one TCR beta chain. The data originate from a study of shared clonotypes between healthy human individuals. The naive CD8 population came from CD45RO-negative cells selected for CCR7, without terminally differentiated effector memory CD45RA+ cells. TCRdb's copy holds only in-frame clones and misses some; the assay was immunoSEQ multiplex PCR. The table lists nearly 600,000 clones, around 95% of them singletons. The CDR3 is 17 residues long. CDR1 and CDR2 (germline): SQVTM, ANQGSEA. V lost 6 bases to trimming and J lost 1 base, with 22 bases between them. The chain links TRBV29-1 to TRBJ2-1; TRBD2 might be the D (6 bases). The TCR comes from a young woman in good health. The sample was naive CD8+ T cells sorted from blood. The CDR3 nucleotides read TGCAGCGTGGTAGGCATACCAGAGCGGGCATCCTACAATGAGCAGTTCTTC. Translating gives CSVVGIPERASYNEQFF.